This T cell receptor (beta chain) was recovered during a study of OX40 agonist ivuxolimab in advanced cancers. About the research overall: The diagnoses of dose-escalation patients were hepatocellular carcinoma, melanoma, renal cell or head and neck cancer.

This CDR3 has 14 residues. CDR1 and CDR2 from the germline V gene are SGHNT and YYREEE (reference sequence). Trimming removed 0 bases at V and 0 bases at J, with 7 bases between. By share, this clone ranks as medium-sized (0.01 to 0.1%). Its target is not known. General study findings and limits: Expanded peripheral T-cell antigen specificity went undetermined. Clonal expansion among partial responders at 0.1-3.0 mg/kg ranked near the lowest.

The repertoire was sequenced with immunoSEQ multiplex PCR; TCRdb's copy has only in-frame clones and lacks some. The sample has around 67,000 clones, roughly 84% seen once. The gene calls are TRBV5-4 and TRBJ2-7; no definite D call. The input for sequencing was CD4+ or CD8+ T cells sorted from blood, taken in a trial of the OX40 agonist ivuxolimab. The clonotype comes from an adult with an advanced solid tumor such as melanoma, head and neck, liver or kidney cancer. The CDR3 bases are TGTGCCAGCAGCTTGGGGTCAAACTCCTACGAGCAGTACTTC. Its translation is CASSLGSNSYEQYF.